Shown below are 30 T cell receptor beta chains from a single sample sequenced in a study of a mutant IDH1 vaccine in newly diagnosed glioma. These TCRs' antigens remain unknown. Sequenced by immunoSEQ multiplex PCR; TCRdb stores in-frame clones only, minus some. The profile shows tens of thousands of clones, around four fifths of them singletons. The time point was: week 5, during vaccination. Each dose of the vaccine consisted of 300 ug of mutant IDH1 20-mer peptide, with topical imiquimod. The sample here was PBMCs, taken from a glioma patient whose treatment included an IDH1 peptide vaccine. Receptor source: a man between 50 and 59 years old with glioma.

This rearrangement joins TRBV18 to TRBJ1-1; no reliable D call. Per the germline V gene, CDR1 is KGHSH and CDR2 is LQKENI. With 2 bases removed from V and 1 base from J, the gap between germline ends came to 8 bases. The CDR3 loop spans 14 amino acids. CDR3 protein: CASSPGPGNTEAFF. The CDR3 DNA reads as TGTGCCAGCTCACCAGGGCCGGGGAACACTGAAGCTTTCTTT.

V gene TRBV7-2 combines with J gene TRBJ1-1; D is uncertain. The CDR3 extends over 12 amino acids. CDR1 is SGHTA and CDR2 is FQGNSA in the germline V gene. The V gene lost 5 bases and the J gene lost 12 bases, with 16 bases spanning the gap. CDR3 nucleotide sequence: TGTGCCAGCAGCCTCCTTGAAGGGCTGACTTTCTTT. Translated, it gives CASSLLEGLTFF.

The CDR3 region is CASSGTGSNYGYTF. The CDR3 bases are TGCGCCAGCAGCGGGACAGGGAGTAACTATGGCTACACCTTC. The chain has TRBV4-1 and TRBJ1-2, with 9 bases fitting TRBD1. The junction had 2 bases not matched to a gene; V was cut back by 5 bases and J by 1 base. This CDR3 has 14 residues. CDR1 and CDR2 (germline): MGHRA, YSYEKL.

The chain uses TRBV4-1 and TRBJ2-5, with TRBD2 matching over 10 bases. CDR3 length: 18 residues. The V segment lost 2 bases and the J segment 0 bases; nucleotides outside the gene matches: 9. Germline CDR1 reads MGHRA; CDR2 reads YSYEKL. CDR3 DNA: TGCGCCAGCAGCCAACTATCAACCGGGACTAGCGACCAAGAGACCCAGTACTTC. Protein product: CASSQLSTGTSDQETQYF.

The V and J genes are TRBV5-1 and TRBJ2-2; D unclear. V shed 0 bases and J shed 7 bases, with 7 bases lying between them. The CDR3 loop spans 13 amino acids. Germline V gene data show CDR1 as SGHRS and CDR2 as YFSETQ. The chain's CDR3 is CASSLEAVGELFF. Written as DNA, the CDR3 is TGCGCCAGCAGCTTGGAAGCCGTCGGGGAGCTGTTTTTT.

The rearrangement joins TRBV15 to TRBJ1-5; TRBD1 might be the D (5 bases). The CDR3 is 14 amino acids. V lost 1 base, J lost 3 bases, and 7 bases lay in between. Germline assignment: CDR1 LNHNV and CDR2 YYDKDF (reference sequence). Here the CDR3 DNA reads TGTGCCACCAGCAGAGGACAGTTCAATCAGCCCCAGCATTTT. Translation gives CATSRGQFNQPQHF. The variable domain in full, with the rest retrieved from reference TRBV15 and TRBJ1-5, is DAMVIQNPRYQVTQFGKPVTLSCSQTLNHNVMYWYQQKSSQAPKLLFHYYDKDFNNEADTPDNFQSRRPNTSFCFLDIRSPGLGDTAMYLCATSRGQFNQPQHFGDGTRLSIL.

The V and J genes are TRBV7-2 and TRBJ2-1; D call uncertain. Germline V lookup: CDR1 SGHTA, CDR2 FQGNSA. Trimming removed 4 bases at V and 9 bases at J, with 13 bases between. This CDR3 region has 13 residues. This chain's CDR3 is CASSSPLAVEQFF. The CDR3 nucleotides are TGTGCCAGCAGCTCGCCCTTGGCGGTTGAGCAGTTCTTC.

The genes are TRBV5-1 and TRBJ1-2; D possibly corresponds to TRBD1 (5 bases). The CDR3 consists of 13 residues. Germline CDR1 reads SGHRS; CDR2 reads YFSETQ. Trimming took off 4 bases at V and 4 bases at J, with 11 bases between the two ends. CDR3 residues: CASSRLDSYGYTF. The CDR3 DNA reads TGCGCCAGCAGCCGATTAGACAGCTATGGCTACACCTTC.

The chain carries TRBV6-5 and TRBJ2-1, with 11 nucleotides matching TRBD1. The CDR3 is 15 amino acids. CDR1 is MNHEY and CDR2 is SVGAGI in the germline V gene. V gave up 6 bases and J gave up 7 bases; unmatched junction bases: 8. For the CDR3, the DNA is TGTGCCAGCAGGCCGGACAGGGGGCGAGGTAATGAGCAGTTCTTC. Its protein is CASRPDRGRGNEQFF.

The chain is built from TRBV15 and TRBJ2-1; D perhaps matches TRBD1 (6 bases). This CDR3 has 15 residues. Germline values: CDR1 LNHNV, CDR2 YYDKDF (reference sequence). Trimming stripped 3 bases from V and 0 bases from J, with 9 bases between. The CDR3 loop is CATSSRDTSYNEQFF. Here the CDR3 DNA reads TGTGCCACCAGCAGCCGGGACACCTCCTACAATGAGCAGTTCTTC.

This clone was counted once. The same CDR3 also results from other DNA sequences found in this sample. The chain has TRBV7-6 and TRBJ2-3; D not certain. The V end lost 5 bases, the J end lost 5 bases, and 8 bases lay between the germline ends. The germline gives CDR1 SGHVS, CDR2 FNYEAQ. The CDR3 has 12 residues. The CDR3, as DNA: TGTGCCAGCAGCCCACGAGAAGATACGCAGTATTTT. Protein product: CASSPREDTQYF.

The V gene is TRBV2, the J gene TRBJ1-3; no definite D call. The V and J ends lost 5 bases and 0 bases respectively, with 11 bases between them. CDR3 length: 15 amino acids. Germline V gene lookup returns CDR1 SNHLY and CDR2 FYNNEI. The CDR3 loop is CASSSDGSSGNTIYF. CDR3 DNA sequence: TGTGCCAGCAGTTCTGACGGGAGCTCTGGAAACACCATATATTTT.

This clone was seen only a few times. For the CDR3, the DNA is TGCGCCAGCAGCCAAGATCTGACCGAATGGGCTTTCTTT. Protein sequence: CASSQDLTEWAFF. The V call is TRBV4-3, the J call TRBJ1-1; D unresolved. Trimming cost V 0 bases and J 11 bases, with 13 bases left between them. Germline loops: CDR1 LGHNA, CDR2 YSLEER. This CDR3 region has 13 residues.

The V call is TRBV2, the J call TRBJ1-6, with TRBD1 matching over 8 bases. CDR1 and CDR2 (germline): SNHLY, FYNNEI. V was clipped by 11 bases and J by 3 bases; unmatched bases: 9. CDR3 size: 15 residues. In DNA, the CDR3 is TGTGCCTCATGGACAGGGCCAGACTATAATTCACCCCTCCACTTT. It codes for CASWTGPDYNSPLHF.

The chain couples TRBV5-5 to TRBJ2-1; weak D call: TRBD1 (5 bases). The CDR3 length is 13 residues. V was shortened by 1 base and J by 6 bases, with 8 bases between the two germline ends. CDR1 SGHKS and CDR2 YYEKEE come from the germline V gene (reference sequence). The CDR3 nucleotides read TGTGCCAGCAGCTTGCCAGGGATCAATGAGCAGTTCTTC. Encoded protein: CASSLPGINEQFF.

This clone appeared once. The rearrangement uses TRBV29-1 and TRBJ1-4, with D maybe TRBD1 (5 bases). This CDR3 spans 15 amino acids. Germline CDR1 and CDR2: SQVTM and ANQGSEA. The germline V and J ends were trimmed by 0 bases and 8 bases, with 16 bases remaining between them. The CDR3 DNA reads TGCAGCGTTGAAGAGCCTCAGGGAATCGGGGAAAAACTGTTTTTT. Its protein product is CSVEEPQGIGEKLFF.

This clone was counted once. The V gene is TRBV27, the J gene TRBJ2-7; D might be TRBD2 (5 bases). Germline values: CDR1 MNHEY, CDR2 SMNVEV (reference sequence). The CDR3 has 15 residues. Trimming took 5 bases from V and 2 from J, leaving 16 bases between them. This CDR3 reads CASSPRGGITYEQYF. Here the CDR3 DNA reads TGTGCCAGCAGTCCCCGAGGAGGCATAACCTACGAGCAGTACTTC.

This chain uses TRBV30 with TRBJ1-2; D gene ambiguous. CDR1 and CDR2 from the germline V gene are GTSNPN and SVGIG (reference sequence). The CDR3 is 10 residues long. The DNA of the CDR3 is TGTGCTGTTGAGTACTATGGCTACACCTTC. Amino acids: CAVEYYGYTF. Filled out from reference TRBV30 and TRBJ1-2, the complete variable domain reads SQTIHQWPATLVQPVGSPLSLECTVEGTSNPNLYWYRQAAGRGLQLLFYSVGIGQISSEVPQNLSASRPQDRQFILSSKKLLLSDSGFYLCAVEYYGYTFGSGTRLTVV.

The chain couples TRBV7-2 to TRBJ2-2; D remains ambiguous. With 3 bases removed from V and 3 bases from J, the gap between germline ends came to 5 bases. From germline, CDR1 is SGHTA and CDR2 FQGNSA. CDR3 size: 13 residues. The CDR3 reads CASSLRHTGELFF. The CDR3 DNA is TGTGCCAGCAGCTTGCGACACACCGGGGAGCTGTTTTTT.

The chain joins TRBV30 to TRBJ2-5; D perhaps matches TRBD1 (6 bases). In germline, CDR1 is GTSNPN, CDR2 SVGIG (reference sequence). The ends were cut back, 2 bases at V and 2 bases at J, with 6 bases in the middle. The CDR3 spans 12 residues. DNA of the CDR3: TGTGCCTGGAGTAGGGGGCAAGAGACCCAGTACTTC. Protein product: CAWSRGQETQYF. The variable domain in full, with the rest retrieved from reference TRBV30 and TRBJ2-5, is SQTIHQWPATLVQPVGSPLSLECTVEGTSNPNLYWYRQAAGRGLQLLFYSVGIGQISSEVPQNLSASRPQDRQFILSSKKLLLSDSGFYLCAWSRGQETQYFGPGTRLLVL.

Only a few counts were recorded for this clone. The CDR3 region is CASSVGGGRGNEQFF. CDR3 bases: TGTGCCAGCAGCGTAGGCGGGGGCCGGGGCAATGAGCAGTTCTTC. V is TRBV9 and J is TRBJ2-1, with a possible D match to TRBD2 (7 bases). Trimming removed 0 bases at V and 6 bases at J, with 13 bases between. Germline CDR1 is SGDLS and CDR2 is YYNGEE. This CDR3 is 15 amino acids long.

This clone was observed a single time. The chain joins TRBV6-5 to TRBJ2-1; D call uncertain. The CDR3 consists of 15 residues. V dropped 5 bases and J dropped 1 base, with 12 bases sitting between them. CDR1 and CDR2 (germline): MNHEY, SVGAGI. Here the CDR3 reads CASSPGKSSYNEQFF. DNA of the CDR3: TGTGCCAGCAGTCCGGGCAAGTCATCCTACAATGAGCAGTTCTTC.

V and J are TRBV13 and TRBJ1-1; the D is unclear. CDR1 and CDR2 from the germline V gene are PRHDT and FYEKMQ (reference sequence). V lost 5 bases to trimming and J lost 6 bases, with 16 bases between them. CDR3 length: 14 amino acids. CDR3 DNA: TGTGCCAGCAGCCGGCCGGACGGAGGCTCTGAAGCTTTCTTT. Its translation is CASSRPDGGSEAFF. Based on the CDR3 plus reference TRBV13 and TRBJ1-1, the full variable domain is AAGVIQSPRHLIKEKRETATLKCYPIPRHDTVYWYQQGPGQDPQFLISFYEKMQSDKGSIPDRFSAQQFSDYHSELNMSSLELGDSALYFCASSRPDGGSEAFFGQGTRLTVV.

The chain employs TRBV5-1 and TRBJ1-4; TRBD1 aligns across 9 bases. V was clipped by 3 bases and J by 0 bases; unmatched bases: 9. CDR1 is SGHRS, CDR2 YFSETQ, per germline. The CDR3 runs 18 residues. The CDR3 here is CASSSTGGTLATNEKLFF. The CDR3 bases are TGCGCCAGCAGCTCGACAGGGGGGACCTTAGCAACTAATGAAAAACTGTTTTTT.

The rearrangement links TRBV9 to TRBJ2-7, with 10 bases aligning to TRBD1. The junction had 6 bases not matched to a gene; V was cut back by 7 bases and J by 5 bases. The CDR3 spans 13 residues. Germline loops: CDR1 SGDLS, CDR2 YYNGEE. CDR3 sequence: CASGTGVRNEQYF. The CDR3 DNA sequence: TGTGCCAGCGGGACAGGGGTCAGGAACGAGCAGTACTTC.

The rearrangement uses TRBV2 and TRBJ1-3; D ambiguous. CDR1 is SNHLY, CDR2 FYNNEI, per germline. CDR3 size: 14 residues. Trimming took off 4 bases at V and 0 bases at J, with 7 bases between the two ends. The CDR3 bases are TGTGCCAGCAGTGCAAGCCTCTCTGGAAACACCATATATTTT. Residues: CASSASLSGNTIYF. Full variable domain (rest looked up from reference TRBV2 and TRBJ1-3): EPEVTQTPSHQVTQMGQEVILRCVPISNHLYFYWYRQILGQKVEFLVSFYNNEISEKSEIFDDQFSVERPDGSNFTLKIRSTKLEDSAMYFCASSASLSGNTIYFGEGSWLTVV.

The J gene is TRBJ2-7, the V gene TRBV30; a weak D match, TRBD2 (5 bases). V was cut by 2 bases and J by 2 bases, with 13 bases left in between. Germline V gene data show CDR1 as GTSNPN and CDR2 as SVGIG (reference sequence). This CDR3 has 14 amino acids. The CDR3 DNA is TGTGCCTGGAGTCCGCTCGGGATTCCCTACGAGCAGTACTTC. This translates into CAWSPLGIPYEQYF.

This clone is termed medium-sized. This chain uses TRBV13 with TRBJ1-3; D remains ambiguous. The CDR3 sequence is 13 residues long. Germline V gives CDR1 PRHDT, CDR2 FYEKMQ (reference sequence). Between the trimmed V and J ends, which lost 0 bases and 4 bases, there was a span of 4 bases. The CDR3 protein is CASSLGQGNTIYF. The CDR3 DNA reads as TGTGCCAGCAGCTTAGGACAGGGAAACACCATATATTTT.

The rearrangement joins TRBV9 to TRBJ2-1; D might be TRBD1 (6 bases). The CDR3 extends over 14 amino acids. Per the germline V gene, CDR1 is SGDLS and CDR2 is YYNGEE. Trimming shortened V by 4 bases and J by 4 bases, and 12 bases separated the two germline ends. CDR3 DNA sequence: TGTGCCAGCAGCCGCCAGGGGTCTTACAATGAGCAGTTCTTC. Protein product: CASSRQGSYNEQFF.

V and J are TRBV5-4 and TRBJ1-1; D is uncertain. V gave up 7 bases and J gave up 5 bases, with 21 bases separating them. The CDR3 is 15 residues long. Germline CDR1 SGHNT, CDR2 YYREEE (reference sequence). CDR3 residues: CASHNPKAPGTEAFF. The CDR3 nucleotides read TGTGCCAGCCATAACCCGAAGGCACCGGGAACTGAAGCTTTCTTT.